This passage covers 23 T cell receptor beta chains from one sample sequenced in a study of T-cell reconstitution after alpha-beta-depleted transplantation in children. Preparation of the TCRbeta library was carried out with unique molecular identifiers. TCRdb recomputed calls from the PCR reads with MiXCR, one row per CDR3 protein. The sample has fewer than 350,000 distinct CDR3 sequences, around a tenth seen once. Sample: peripheral blood, taken 180 days after TCRalphabeta/CD19-depleted stem cell transplant. The origin of the receptors is a male patient between 2 and 9 years old who had a stem cell transplant for chronic granulomatous disease, so the T cells may come from the graft donor.

This clonotype was recorded a few times. The J gene is TRBJ2-1, the V gene TRBV3-1; D could derive from TRBD1 or TRBD2 (5 bases each). CDR1 LGHDT and CDR2 YNNKEL come from the germline V gene (reference sequence). The CDR3 totals 17 residues. Trimming took 4 bases from V and 4 from J, leaving 20 bases between them. CDR3 coding DNA: TGTGCCAGCAGCCGACGGTTTAGGGACGGGGTATACAATGAGCAGTTCTTC. It translates to CASSRRFRDGVYNEQFF.

This clonotype has ten or more counts. The genes are TRBV9 and TRBJ2-2; D is unresolved. The V end was cut by 2 bases, the J end by 2 bases, with 7 bases between. The CDR3 length is 14 residues. Germline V lookup: CDR1 SGDLS, CDR2 YYNGEE. The chain's CDR3 is CASSVVANTGELFF. The CDR3 DNA reads TGTGCCAGCAGCGTTGTGGCTAACACCGGGGAGCTGTTTTTT.

Only a few counts were recorded for this clonotype. The chain's CDR3 is CASSSVLSYEQYF. Written as DNA, the CDR3 is TGTGCCAGCAGTTCAGTCCTCTCCTACGAGCAGTACTTC. The chain recombines TRBV28 with TRBJ2-7; D gene uncertain. V was clipped by 4 bases and J by 0 bases, with 7 bases between them. The CDR3 loop spans 13 amino acids. Per the germline V gene, CDR1 is MDHEN and CDR2 is SYDVKM.

This clonotype showed up many times. The chain employs TRBV5-1 and TRBJ2-5; D is uncertain. The CDR3 is made up of 13 amino acids. The germline V gene encodes CDR1 SGHRS and CDR2 YFSETQ. Trimming cost V 0 bases and J 4 bases, with 7 bases left between them. In nucleotides, the CDR3 is TGCGCCAGCAGCTTGGAGGGCGGAGAGACCCAGTACTTC. It codes for CASSLEGGETQYF.

Points on this clonotype: Given a much more abundant clone one base away, this may be a read error. V usage is TRBV7-2 and J usage is TRBJ2-7; no clear D gene. This CDR3 region has 17 residues. V dropped 3 bases and J dropped 2 bases, with 20 bases sitting between them. From germline, CDR1 is SGHTA and CDR2 FQGNSA. Written as DNA, the CDR3 is TGTGCCAGCAGCTTGGACCGAGTGGACCACTTCCCCTACGAGCAGTACTTC. Amino acid sequence: CASSLDRVDHFPYEQYF.

This clonotype has ten or more counts. The chain couples TRBV5-5 to TRBJ2-3, with 11 bases aligning to TRBD1. Germline assignment: CDR1 SGHKS and CDR2 YYEKEE (reference sequence). With 6 bases clipped from V and 5 bases from J, the junction kept 8 bases outside the gene matches. There are 15 residues in the CDR3. The CDR3 nucleotides are TGTGCCAGCACCCTCCGGGACAGGGGGATAGATACGCAGTATTTT. Translating it yields CASTLRDRGIDTQYF.

This clonotype was observed many times. This chain links TRBV12-3 or TRBV12-4 with TRBJ1-2; maybe TRBD1 (6 bases). V was clipped by 4 bases and J by 6 bases, with 15 bases between them. This CDR3 is 14 amino acids long. CDR3 amino acids: CASSSTVGAHGYTF. The CDR3 DNA is TGTGCCAGCAGTTCCACCGTGGGGGCGCATGGCTACACCTTC.

This clonotype came up many times. The rearrangement links TRBV7-9 to TRBJ1-2; 8 bases match TRBD1. Germline V gene lookup returns CDR1 SEHNR and CDR2 FQNEAQ (reference sequence). The CDR3 runs to 15 residues. With 7 bases clipped from V and 0 bases from J, the junction kept 7 bases outside the gene matches. The CDR3 DNA is TGTGCCAGCATGGGACAGGACCCGACTAACTATGGCTACACCTTC. It encodes CASMGQDPTNYGYTF.

Points on this clonotype: Given a much more abundant clone one base away, this may be a read error. The V gene is TRBV5-1, the J gene TRBJ2-1, with D maybe TRBD2 (5 bases). Per the germline V gene, CDR1 is SGHRS and CDR2 is YFSETQ. The CDR3 extends over 13 amino acids. V was pared by 7 bases and J by 4 bases, with 12 bases between. The CDR3 region is CASGSRGYNEQFF. CDR3 nucleotides: TGCGCCAGCGGCAGTAGAGGGTACAATGAGCAGTTCTTC.

This clonotype was detected many times. The rearrangement uses TRBV7-2 and TRBJ1-2; TRBD1 agrees at 8 bases. This CDR3 region has 16 residues. Germline lookup yields CDR1 SGHTA and CDR2 FQGNSA. Trimming cost V 1 base and J 8 bases; bases outside gene matches: 12. Written as DNA, the CDR3 is TGTGCCAGCAGCTTAGTGGGGACAGGAAACCGACCGGGCTACACCTTC. Translated: CASSLVGTGNRPGYTF.

This clonotype occurred many times. The J gene is TRBJ2-1, the V gene TRBV11-2; 10 nucleotides agree with TRBD2. With V trimmed by 5 bases and J by 9 bases, 10 bases remained unmatched. The CDR3 is 15 residues long. From germline, CDR1 is SGHAT and CDR2 FQNNGV. The CDR3 reads CASSHGLAGVGEQFF. The CDR3 DNA reads as TGTGCCAGCAGCCACGGGCTAGCGGGGGTCGGTGAGCAGTTCTTC.

This clonotype was observed many times. This sequence joins TRBV5-6 and TRBJ2-3; D uncertain. The CDR3 loop spans 14 amino acids. Germline V gene lookup returns CDR1 SGHDT and CDR2 YYEEEE. V gave up 0 bases and J gave up 1 base, with 6 bases separating them. The DNA for the CDR3 is TGTGCCAGCAGCTTGGAATTCCGCACAGATACGCAGTATTTT. It yields the protein CASSLEFRTDTQYF. The full variable domain, with the rest looked up from reference TRBV5-6 and TRBJ2-3, is DAGVTQSPTHLIKTRGQQVTLRCSPKSGHDTVSWYQQALGQGPQFIFQYYEEEERQRGNFPDRFSGHQFPNYSSELNVNALLLGDSALYLCASSLEFRTDTQYFGPGTRLTVL.

A note on this clonotype: Since a much larger clone is just one base distant, this may be a read error. The chain joins TRBV29-1 to TRBJ1-1; a weak D match, TRBD1 (5 bases). CDR1 and CDR2 from the germline V gene are SQVTM and ANQGSEA. There are 13 residues in the CDR3. V was trimmed by 6 bases and J by 4 bases, leaving 15 bases between them. CDR3 residues: CSVGNTGPTEAFF. CDR3 DNA sequence: TGCAGCGTGGGGAACACGGGGCCCACTGAAGCTTTCTTT.

At least ten counts were recorded for this clonotype. V is TRBV6-1 and J is TRBJ2-5; the match to TRBD1 covers 8 bases. Per germline, CDR1 MNHNS and CDR2 SASEGT. This CDR3 contains 16 residues. V lost 5 bases and J lost 5; bases outside the gene matches: 13. CDR3 amino acids: CASSPRDRRKWETQYF. In DNA form, the CDR3 reads TGTGCCAGCAGTCCCCGGGACAGGAGAAAATGGGAGACCCAGTACTTC.

There are many counts of this clonotype. The V call is TRBV29-1, the J call TRBJ2-7; D is possibly TRBD2 (5 bases). CDR1 is SQVTM and CDR2 is ANQGSEA in the germline V gene. The length of the CDR3 is 13 residues. Trimming removed 6 bases at V and 3 bases at J, with 15 bases between. This chain's CDR3 is CSVPGEGGYEQYF. The CDR3 nucleotides are TGCAGCGTACCTGGAGAGGGCGGCTACGAGCAGTACTTC.

The chain is built from TRBV12-3 or TRBV12-4 and TRBJ2-3; 9 bases align to TRBD2. The CDR3 length is 14 residues. V lost 5 bases to trimming and J lost 7 bases; unmatched junction nucleotides: 7. The CDR3 DNA is TGTGCCAGCAGTCTTAGCGGGGGAGGATATACGCAGTATTTT. Protein sequence: CASSLSGGGYTQYF.

This clonotype was seen ten or more times. The chain employs TRBV29-1 and TRBJ2-1; 11 positions match TRBD2. This CDR3 has 14 amino acids. V shed 6 bases, J shed 5 bases, and the junction held 6 bases outside the gene matches. Germline CDR1 reads SQVTM; CDR2 reads ANQGSEA. CDR3 region: CSVYPGLADNEQFF. CDR3 in DNA: TGCAGCGTCTATCCGGGACTAGCGGACAATGAGCAGTTCTTC.

With respect to this clonotype: A much larger clonotype is one base distant, so this may be a read error. The gene calls are TRBV5-6 and TRBJ2-5; D is unclear. V lost 4 bases to trimming and J lost 5 bases, with 24 bases between them. The CDR3 extends over 17 amino acids. Per the germline V gene, CDR1 is SGHDT and CDR2 is YYEEEE. In nucleotides, the CDR3 is TGTGCCAGCAGCCCGTTCCCGACGGTGACAAATCGGGAGACCCAGTACTTC. It yields the protein CASSPFPTVTNRETQYF.

The sample holds many counts of this clonotype. The rearrangement links TRBV7-2 to TRBJ2-3; D ambiguous. The CDR3 length is 14 residues. Trimming took off 5 bases at V and 4 bases at J, with 13 bases between the two ends. Germline V CDR1 and CDR2: SGHTA, FQGNSA. The CDR3 nucleotides are TGTGCCAGCAGCGCCGCTAGAATCGCAGATACGCAGTATTTT. Protein sequence: CASSAARIADTQYF.

This clonotype was counted ten times or more. The CDR3 region has the DNA TGCGCCAGCAGCTTGGCCCCGTCAGATACGCAGTATTTT. Amino acid sequence: CASSLAPSDTQYF. The chain is built from TRBV5-1 and TRBJ2-3, with unresolved D. The CDR3 covers 13 residues. V was pared by 0 bases and J by 4 bases, with 6 bases between. Germline V lookup: CDR1 SGHRS, CDR2 YFSETQ.

This clonotype was detected ten times or more. This sequence joins TRBV27 and TRBJ2-2, with 9 bases identical to TRBD2. Germline CDR1 is MNHEY and CDR2 is SMNVEV (reference sequence). V was pared by 10 bases and J by 0 bases, with 12 bases of the junction left unmatched. The CDR3 loop spans 17 amino acids. The CDR3 region has the DNA TGTGCCACCCTGCGGGAGGGTGCCCTTGCGAACACCGGGGAGCTGTTTTTT. This codes for CATLREGALANTGELFF.

This clonotype occurred many times. V is TRBV14 and J is TRBJ2-3, with 7 bases identical to TRBD2. The junction had 6 bases not matched to a gene; V was cut back by 0 bases and J by 3 bases. Germline lookup yields CDR1 SGHDN and CDR2 FVKESK. This CDR3 region has 16 residues. The CDR3 bases are TGTGCCAGCAGCCAAGAGCGAGCGGGGCGGACAGATACGCAGTATTTT. Protein: CASSQERAGRTDTQYF.

This clonotype was observed many times. The chain has TRBV5-1 and TRBJ2-3, with D perhaps matching TRBD2 (5 bases). This CDR3 contains 15 residues. Between the trimmed V and J ends, which lost 0 bases and 1 base, there was a span of 9 bases. The germline V gene encodes CDR1 SGHRS and CDR2 YFSETQ. Here the CDR3 reads CASSLAPGGTDTQYF. The CDR3 coding sequence is TGCGCCAGCAGCTTGGCCCCCGGGGGCACAGATACGCAGTATTTT.